Listed below are T cell receptor beta chains from one sample, sequenced in a study of T cells after yellow fever vaccination. TCRdb ran MiXCR on the 5' RACE reads and lists one entry per CDR3 protein. This table holds hundreds of thousands of distinct CDR3 sequences, under 7.5% found once. The sequencing used PBMCs, collected 5 days after the yellow fever booster vaccination. These receptors came from a man aged 25-45 years who received the YFV17D yellow fever vaccine. The CDR3 runs from the conserved cysteine through the conserved F or W. D genes are given only for firm matches. A row's size may be missing; if present it is once, few, many or a size class.

D,V,size,J,CDR3,DNA
TRBD2,TRBV6-2/TRBV6-3,many,TRBJ2-1,CASSYGGGRLGGEQFF,TGTGCCAGCAGTTACGGGGGAGGGAGGCTCGGCGGGGAGCAGTTCTTC
.,TRBV7-8,many,TRBJ2-5,CASSLAELRETQYF,TGTGCCAGCAGCTTGGCGGAGCTGAGAGAGACCCAGTACTTC
.,TRBV7-9,many,TRBJ1-1,CASSSMDRNTEAFF,TGTGCCAGCAGTTCGATGGACAGGAACACTGAAGCTTTCTTT
TRBD2,TRBV5-1,many,TRBJ2-5,CASSPGGLAGAETQYF,TGCGCCAGCAGCCCCGGAGGACTAGCGGGAGCAGAGACCCAGTACTTC
TRBD1,TRBV7-2,many,TRBJ2-7,CASSTGTGVNYEQYF,TGTGCCAGCAGCACCGGGACAGGGGTTAACTACGAGCAGTACTTC
.,TRBV28,many,TRBJ2-5,CASSSSAPGRETQYF,TGTGCCAGCAGTTCTAGCGCTCCCGGGCGGGAGACCCAGTACTTC
TRBD1,TRBV27,.,TRBJ2-7,CASSFETGHSYEQYF,TGTGCCAGCAGTTTCGAGACAGGGCATTCCTACGAGCAGTACTTC
.,TRBV30,.,TRBJ1-5,CAWKGHLSNQPQHF,TGTGCCTGGAAGGGACACCTTAGCAATCAGCCCCAGCATTTT
.,TRBV6-1,many,TRBJ2-7,CASRIADLYEQYF,TGTGCCAGCAGGATAGCGGATCTCTACGAGCAGTACTTC
.,TRBV10-3,few,TRBJ1-6,CAIRDDGGSPLHF,TGTGCCATCCGGGACGACGGGGGTTCACCCCTCCACTTT
TRBD2,TRBV29-1,many,TRBJ2-1,CSVGGLVYEQFF,TGCAGCGTGGGGGGACTAGTTTATGAGCAGTTCTTC
.,TRBV6-2/TRBV6-3,.,TRBJ2-5,CASRVPGPSYF,TGTGCCAGCAGAGTACCGGGGCCATCGTACTTC